This paragraph covers one T cell receptor beta chain sequence. Its antigen is not known. This CDR3 contains 15 residues. Trimming removed 5 bases at V and 3 bases at J, with 17 bases between. CDR1 and CDR2 from the germline V gene are LNHDA and SQIVND (reference sequence). MiXCR, applied by TCRdb to the reads, yields one record per CDR3 protein. The repertoire holds 450,000 to 600,000 distinct CDR3 sequences, roughly 34% seen once, with 15% to 20% in the top ten. This entry comes from a study of T cell repertoires in cytomegalovirus infection. About the research overall: Public TCR beta signature analysis indicated the presence of both CMV infection and matching HLA type.

Study-wide findings and caveats: The study found HLA-C-restricted CMV-specific TCR beta clonotypes dominating the ex vivo response. Individuals carrying CMV plus the relevant HLA were identified by cumulative frequency of public TCR beta families.

The V and J genes are TRBV19 and TRBJ2-7, with D possibly being TRBD1 or TRBD2 (5 bases each). The starting material was cultured PBMCs, obtained from culture after CMV antigen stimulation. The TCR was taken from a human donor in good health (CMV status not recorded). Some clones in this sample may be carry-over from other donors' samples. The DNA for the CDR3 is TGTGCCAGTAGTCCGTTCGGGACCCTGAACTACGAGCAGTACTTC. It specifies CASSPFGTLNYEQYF.